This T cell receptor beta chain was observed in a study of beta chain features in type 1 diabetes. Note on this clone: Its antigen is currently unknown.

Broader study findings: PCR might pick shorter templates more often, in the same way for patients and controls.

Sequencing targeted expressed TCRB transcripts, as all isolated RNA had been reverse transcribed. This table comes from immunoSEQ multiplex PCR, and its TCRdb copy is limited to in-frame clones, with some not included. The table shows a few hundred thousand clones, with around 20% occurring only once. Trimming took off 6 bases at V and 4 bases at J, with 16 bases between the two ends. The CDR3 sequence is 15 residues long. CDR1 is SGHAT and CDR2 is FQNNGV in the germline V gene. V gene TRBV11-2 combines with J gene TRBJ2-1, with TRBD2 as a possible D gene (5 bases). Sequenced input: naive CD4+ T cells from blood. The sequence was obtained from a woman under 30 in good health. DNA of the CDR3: TGTGCCAGCAGGATCTGGGGAGCCCTTTACAATGAGCAGTTCTTC. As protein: CASRIWGALYNEQFF.